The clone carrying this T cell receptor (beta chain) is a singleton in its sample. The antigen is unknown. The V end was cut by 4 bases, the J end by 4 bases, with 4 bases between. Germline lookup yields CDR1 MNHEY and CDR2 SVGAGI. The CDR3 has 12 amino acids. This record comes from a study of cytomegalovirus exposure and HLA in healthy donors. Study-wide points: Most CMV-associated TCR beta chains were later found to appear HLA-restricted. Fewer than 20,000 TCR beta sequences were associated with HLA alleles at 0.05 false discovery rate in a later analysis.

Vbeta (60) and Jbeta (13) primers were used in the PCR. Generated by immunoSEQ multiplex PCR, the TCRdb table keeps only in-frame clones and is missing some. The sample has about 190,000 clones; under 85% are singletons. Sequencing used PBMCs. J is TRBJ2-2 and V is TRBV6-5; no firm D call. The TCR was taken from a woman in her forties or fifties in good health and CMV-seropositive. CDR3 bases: TGTGCCAGCAGTTCCTTCACCGGGGAGCTGTTTTTT. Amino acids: CASSSFTGELFF.